The rows below give T cell receptor beta chains drawn from one sample of a study of cytomegalovirus exposure and HLA in healthy donors. Sequencing used immunoSEQ multiplex PCR; TCRdb keeps in-frame clones, though not all of them. The repertoire holds about 160,000 clones, with around 88% as singletons. Sequencing input: PBMCs. The receptors here all came from a woman younger than 30 in good health and CMV-seronegative. Each CDR3 is given without its conserved first and last residue.

v_call: TRBV7-2
j_call: TRBJ2-5
cdr3_aa: ASTSGGETQY

v_call: TRBV7-9
j_call: TRBJ1-5
cdr3_aa: ASSSGGGQPQH

v_call: TRBV5-1
j_call: TRBJ1-4
cdr3_aa: ASSLTANEKLF

v_call: TRBV27
j_call: TRBJ2-1
cdr3_aa: ASSPTSAGSYNEQF

v_call: TRBV29-1
j_call: TRBJ2-1
cdr3_aa: SVGTSGMNEQF

v_call: TRBV4-1
j_call: TRBJ2-3
cdr3_aa: ASSQDPAPSGRRDTQY

v_call: TRBV5-1
j_call: TRBJ1-2
cdr3_aa: ASTQGQSNYGYT

v_call: TRBV28
j_call: TRBJ1-5
cdr3_aa: ASSMGLDQPQH

v_call: TRBV5-1
j_call: TRBJ1-2
cdr3_aa: ASSLAPQTGDNYGYT

v_call: TRBV10-3
j_call: TRBJ1-2
cdr3_aa: AIHQGDTNYGYT

v_call: TRBV2
j_call: TRBJ2-1
cdr3_aa: ATKGASGRKGSYNEQF

v_call: TRBV15
j_call: TRBJ1-2
cdr3_aa: ATGDRAGYGYT

v_call: TRBV19
j_call: TRBJ2-5
cdr3_aa: ASSIDGTGGQETQY

v_call: TRBV9
j_call: TRBJ2-1
cdr3_aa: ASSVGRGGYNEQF

v_call: TRBV6-5
j_call: TRBJ2-7
cdr3_aa: ASSYRTSGYEQY

v_call: TRBV9
j_call: TRBJ2-1
cdr3_aa: ASSVVGGVGPRSYNEQF

v_call: TRBV4-1
j_call: TRBJ2-7
cdr3_aa: ASSRTGRSKLKEQY

v_call: TRBV2
j_call: TRBJ1-1
cdr3_aa: ARADRGETEAF

v_call: TRBV13
j_call: TRBJ2-3
cdr3_aa: ASSLDAAGGPEDTQY

v_call: TRBV7-9
j_call: TRBJ2-5
cdr3_aa: ASSLGTSEETQY

v_call: TRBV19
j_call: TRBJ1-2
cdr3_aa: ASRSGTGANYGYT

v_call: TRBV9
j_call: TRBJ2-2
cdr3_aa: ASTKGRGASTGELF

v_call: TRBV6-6
j_call: TRBJ1-5
cdr3_aa: ASSYGTGGNQPQH

v_call: TRBV2
j_call: TRBJ1-1
cdr3_aa: ASSEMANTEAF

v_call: TRBV2
j_call: TRBJ2-7
cdr3_aa: ASSEVAGGSEQY

v_call: TRBV10-2
j_call: TRBJ2-1
cdr3_aa: ASSENPVSEQF

v_call: TRBV10-3
j_call: TRBJ2-5
cdr3_aa: AIAAGQGITETQY

v_call: TRBV19
j_call: TRBJ1-2
cdr3_aa: ASRYQDDYGYT

v_call: TRBV7-8
j_call: TRBJ2-7
cdr3_aa: ASSGPGGGWVEQY